The 26 T cell receptor beta chains below come from one sample, sequenced in a study of blood T cell repertoires in COVID-19. Some clones are missing from TCRdb's copy, which holds only in-frame ones; the method was immunoSEQ multiplex PCR. The sample contains about 110,000 clones, roughly nine tenths of which appear only once. Source material: peripheral blood. These receptors came from a human donor in a cohort sampled during active COVID-19.

This clone was recorded once. The chain employs TRBV12-3 or TRBV12-4 and TRBJ1-4, with 8 bases fitting TRBD1. V shed 8 bases and J 8 bases; nucleotides not matched to a gene: 7. This CDR3 has 13 amino acids. The CDR3 DNA reads TGTGCCAGCGGGAGGACAGGGAACGAAAAACTGTTTTTT. Translated: CASGRTGNEKLFF.

The chain is built from TRBV5-1 and TRBJ2-5; TRBD2 might be the D (6 bases). The CDR3 spans 15 residues. Per germline, CDR1 SGHRS and CDR2 YFSETQ. V was cut by 4 bases and J by 2 bases, with 15 bases left in between. The CDR3 reads CASSPGMTSQETQYF. CDR3 nucleotide sequence: TGCGCCAGCAGCCCGGGGATGACTAGTCAAGAGACCCAGTACTTC.

The chain uses TRBV5-1 and TRBJ2-3; 7 positions match TRBD2. CDR1 is SGHRS, CDR2 YFSETQ, per germline. CDR3 length: 15 residues. V shed 4 bases, J shed 0 bases, and the junction held 5 bases outside the gene matches. The CDR3 coding sequence is TGCGCCAGCAGCGTTAGCGGGTTTAGCACAGATACGCAGTATTTT. As protein: CASSVSGFSTDTQYF.

The chain is built from TRBV10-3 and TRBJ1-3; perhaps TRBD1 as D (6 bases). The CDR3 spans 14 residues. With 4 bases removed from V and 4 bases from J, the gap between germline ends came to 11 bases. Germline CDR1 ENHRY, CDR2 SYGVKD. The CDR3 sequence: CAISVQGQGNTIYF. In DNA, the CDR3 is TGTGCCATCAGTGTACAGGGTCAGGGAAACACCATATATTTT.

This chain joins TRBV9 and TRBJ2-7; D gene ambiguous. Germline loops: CDR1 SGDLS, CDR2 YYNGEE. The ends were cut back, 0 bases at V and 7 bases at J, with 11 bases in the middle. The CDR3 is 13 residues long. DNA of the CDR3: TGTGCCAGCAGCGTAGGACCCTCGAGGGAGCAGTACTTC. It codes for CASSVGPSREQYF.

This clone has a single count. The rearrangement joins TRBV7-9 to TRBJ1-5; tentatively, D is TRBD1 (5 bases). CDR3 length: 15 amino acids. The V and J ends lost 6 bases and 2 bases respectively, with 14 bases between them. Germline V gives CDR1 SEHNR, CDR2 FQNEAQ (reference sequence). The CDR3 protein is CASRPAGGGNQPQHF. In DNA form, the CDR3 reads TGTGCCAGCAGGCCCGCGGGGGGAGGCAATCAGCCCCAGCATTTT.

The J gene is TRBJ1-6, the V gene TRBV6-5; D unclear. The CDR3 totals 16 residues. Germline CDR1 MNHEY, CDR2 SVGAGI. V lost 0 bases, J lost 8 bases, and 14 bases lay in between. The CDR3 sequence is CASSYSREAVYSPLHF. CDR3 sequence (DNA): TGTGCCAGCAGTTACTCAAGGGAAGCGGTCTATTCACCCCTCCACTTT.

The genes are TRBV25-1 and TRBJ1-2; no reliable D call. The germline V and J ends were trimmed by 3 bases and 1 base, with 12 bases remaining between them. Germline loops: CDR1 MGHDK, CDR2 SYGVNS. The CDR3 contains 15 residues. The CDR3 DNA reads as TGTGCCAGCAGTGACCTCCGGGGTGGTAACTATGGCTACACCTTC. It specifies CASSDLRGGNYGYTF.

This chain connects TRBV5-4 to TRBJ1-6, with 8 bases aligning to TRBD1. The CDR3 contains 16 residues. Germline trimming cut 0 bases from V and 9 bases from J; bases unmatched to any gene: 8. Germline CDR1 is SGHNT and CDR2 is YYREEE (reference sequence). This CDR3 is CASSLDVPGGISPLHF. CDR3 in DNA: TGTGCCAGCAGCTTGGATGTGCCAGGGGGCATTTCACCCCTCCACTTT.

The chain employs TRBV11-2 and TRBJ2-1; 11 bases are shared with TRBD1. V lost 5 bases and J lost 6; bases outside the gene matches: 9. This CDR3 is built from 16 residues. CDR1 is SGHAT and CDR2 is FQNNGV in the germline V gene. The CDR3 DNA sequence: TGTGCCAGCAGCCCAGGACAGGGGGCTCTCTCCAATGAGCAGTTCTTC. This gives the protein CASSPGQGALSNEQFF.

The chain employs TRBV30 and TRBJ1-1; 7 bases line up with TRBD1. The CDR3 contains 12 residues. CDR1 is GTSNPN and CDR2 is SVGIG in the germline V gene (reference sequence). J was trimmed by 6 bases and V by 8 bases; bases with no gene match: 9. The CDR3 loop is CASQGVNAEAFF. Written as DNA, the CDR3 is TGTGCCAGCCAGGGGGTTAATGCTGAAGCTTTCTTT.

The gene calls are TRBV19 and TRBJ1-5; a possible D gene is TRBD1 (6 bases). Between the trimmed V and J ends, which lost 6 bases and 7 bases, there was a span of 19 bases. Germline V gene data show CDR1 as LNHDA and CDR2 as SQIVND (reference sequence). The CDR3 runs to 15 residues. CDR3 DNA: TGTGCCAGTAGCCAGCCGGGGGGCAAGGACCAGCCCCAGCATTTT. It specifies CASSQPGGKDQPQHF.

The CDR3 spells CASSARNYEQYF. The CDR3 DNA is TGTGCCAGTAGTGCCAGAAACTACGAGCAGTACTTC. V gene TRBV19 combines with J gene TRBJ2-7; D is uncertain. Trimming stripped 5 bases from V and 3 bases from J, with 8 bases between. From germline, CDR1 is LNHDA and CDR2 SQIVND (reference sequence). The CDR3 covers 12 residues.

The V call is TRBV7-2, the J call TRBJ2-5, with TRBD2 matching 14 bases. The germline CDR1 and CDR2 sequences are SGHTA and FQGNSA. The junction had 8 bases not matched to a gene; V was cut back by 6 bases and J by 5 bases. The CDR3 runs 16 residues. This chain's CDR3 is CASSHGTSGSGETQYF. CDR3 DNA sequence: TGTGCCAGCAGTCACGGGACTAGCGGGAGTGGGGAGACCCAGTACTTC.

The chain joins TRBV28 to TRBJ2-2, with a tentative D call TRBD2 (5 bases). Germline-derived CDR1 and CDR2 are MDHEN and SYDVKM. Trimming pared 3 bases from V and 8 bases from J, leaving 10 bases between. The length of the CDR3 is 13 residues. The CDR3 coding sequence is TGTGCCAGCAGTTTCCAAAGAGGGGGGGAGCTGTTTTTT. Translation: CASSFQRGGELFF. The full variable domain, its missing parts supplied by reference TRBV28 and TRBJ2-2, is DVKVTQSSRYLVKRTGEKVFLECVQDMDHENMFWYRQDPGLGLRLIYFSYDVKMKEKGDIPEGYSVSREKKERFSLILESASTNQTSMYLCASSFQRGGELFFGEGSRLTVL.

V gene TRBV6-5 combines with J gene TRBJ2-7, with D tentatively TRBD1 (5 bases). Trimming took off 2 bases at V and 1 base at J, with 9 bases between the two ends. The CDR3 has 14 residues. Germline V CDR1 and CDR2: MNHEY, SVGAGI. CDR3 nucleotides: TGTGCCAGCAGTTACGGACAAACTTCCTACGAGCAGTACTTC. This gives the protein CASSYGQTSYEQYF.

This chain connects TRBV3-1 (or the pseudogene TRBV3-2) to TRBJ2-5; D is uncertain. CDR1 is LGHDT, CDR2 YNNKEL, per germline (reference sequence). This CDR3 spans 13 amino acids. The V gene lost 4 bases and the J gene lost 4 bases, with 10 bases spanning the gap. CDR3 residues: CASSPSWPETQYF. For the CDR3, the DNA is TGTGCCAGCAGCCCTTCATGGCCAGAGACCCAGTACTTC.

This chain joins TRBV6-5 and TRBJ2-5; perhaps TRBD2 as D (6 bases). Per the germline V gene, CDR1 is MNHEY and CDR2 is SVGAGI. Trimming shortened V by 7 bases and J by 4 bases, and 13 bases separated the two germline ends. This CDR3 has 13 residues. CDR3 sequence: CASMHNGGETQYF. The CDR3 nucleotides are TGTGCCAGCATGCATAACGGGGGAGAGACCCAGTACTTC.

CDR3 sequence reads: CASSRPGDQPQHF. The DNA for the CDR3 is TGTGCCAGCAGTAGGCCGGGGGATCAGCCCCAGCATTTT. The chain carries TRBV3-1 (or the pseudogene TRBV3-2) and TRBJ1-5; weak D call: TRBD1 (5 bases). CDR3 length: 13 residues. V lost 6 bases and J lost 5, with 11 bases in between. Germline CDR1 LGHDT, CDR2 YNNKEL (reference sequence).

This chain links TRBV19 with TRBJ2-2; D call uncertain. The CDR3 sequence is 14 residues long. The V end was cut by 1 base, the J end by 1 base, with 4 bases between. The germline CDR1 and CDR2 sequences are LNHDA and SQIVND (reference sequence). CDR3 amino acids: CASSIAKNTGELFF. Written as DNA, the CDR3 is TGTGCCAGTAGTATAGCCAAGAACACCGGGGAGCTGTTTTTT.

The chain combines TRBV4-3 with TRBJ2-7; D perhaps matches TRBD2 (7 bases). The CDR3 sequence is 20 residues long. Trimming shortened V by 2 bases and J by 2 bases, and 28 bases separated the two germline ends. The germline gives CDR1 LGHNA, CDR2 YSLEER. CDR3 in DNA: TGCGCCAGCAGCCAAAGGTTGGGGGGGGCGGGAATCCTTATCCCCTACGAGCAGTACTTC. Translation gives CASSQRLGGAGILIPYEQYF.

This chain uses TRBV5-1 with TRBJ2-7, with 8 positions matching TRBD1. This CDR3 is built from 14 residues. The germline CDR1 and CDR2 sequences are SGHRS and YFSETQ. J was trimmed by 1 base and V by 4 bases; bases with no gene match: 4. The CDR3 reads CASSPGTGSYEQYF. CDR3 DNA sequence: TGCGCCAGCAGCCCGGGGACAGGATCCTACGAGCAGTACTTC.

This chain uses TRBV27 with TRBJ2-5, with 15 bases aligning to TRBD2. The CDR3 is 16 residues long. In germline, CDR1 is MNHEY, CDR2 SMNVEV (reference sequence). The trim removed 3 bases at V and 5 bases at J, leaving 4 bases unmatched. CDR3 in amino acids: CASSLGLAGGGETQYF. CDR3 coding DNA: TGTGCCAGCAGTTTGGGACTAGCGGGGGGTGGGGAGACCCAGTACTTC.

The rearrangement uses TRBV19 and TRBJ2-1; 7 positions match TRBD2. Germline CDR1 is LNHDA and CDR2 is SQIVND (reference sequence). V shed 6 bases and J 1 base; nucleotides not matched to a gene: 9. The CDR3 contains 16 residues. The CDR3 reads CASSQNRRGSYNEQFF. DNA of the CDR3: TGTGCCAGTAGCCAAAACCGGCGGGGGTCCTACAATGAGCAGTTCTTC.

This chain links TRBV5-1 with TRBJ2-3; TRBD1 is a possible D gene (5 bases). CDR1 and CDR2 from the germline V gene are SGHRS and YFSETQ. The CDR3 loop spans 15 amino acids. Trimming pared 0 bases from V and 4 bases from J, leaving 12 bases between. In nucleotides, the CDR3 is TGCGCCAGCAGCTTGGGGGTTAGGGGTTCAGATACGCAGTATTTT. Protein: CASSLGVRGSDTQYF.

This clone appeared once. The rearrangement uses TRBV7-9 and TRBJ2-4, with TRBD1 identical over 9 bases. CDR3 length: 19 residues. The V gene's germline CDR1 is SEHNR and CDR2 FQNEAQ (reference sequence). V shed 3 bases, J shed 1 base, and the junction held 13 bases outside the gene matches. The CDR3 sequence is CASSFSGQGGELAKNIQYF. For the CDR3, the DNA is TGTGCCAGCAGCTTCTCGGGACAGGGAGGCGAGCTCGCCAAAAACATTCAGTACTTC.